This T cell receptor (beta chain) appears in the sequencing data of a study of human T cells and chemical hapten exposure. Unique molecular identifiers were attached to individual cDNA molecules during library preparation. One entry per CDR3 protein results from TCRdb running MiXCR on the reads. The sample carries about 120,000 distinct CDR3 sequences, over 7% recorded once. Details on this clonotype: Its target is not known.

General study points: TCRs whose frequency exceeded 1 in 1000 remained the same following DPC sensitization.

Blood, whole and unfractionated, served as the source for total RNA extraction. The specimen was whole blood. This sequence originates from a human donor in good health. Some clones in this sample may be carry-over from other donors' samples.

Here the CDR3 reads CASSWEDRGPSVITEAFF. CDR3 coding DNA: TGCGCCAGCAGCTGGGAGGACAGGGGGCCATCGGTGATCACTGAAGCTTTCTTT. The chain couples TRBV5-1 to TRBJ1-1; 11 bases are shared with TRBD1. CDR1 and CDR2 from the germline V gene are SGHRS and YFSETQ. The CDR3 sequence is 18 residues long. V gave up 3 bases and J gave up 4 bases; unmatched junction bases: 14.